This record looks at one T cell receptor (beta chain) sequence and its context. Profiling relied on immunoSEQ multiplex PCR, and the TCRdb table lists in-frame clones only, not all of them. The table includes tens of thousands of clones, over 75% detected once. Germline values: CDR1 MNHEY, CDR2 SVGAGI. The CDR3 has 11 amino acids. The trim removed 6 bases at V and 7 bases at J, leaving 2 bases unmatched. This sample is part of a study of blood T cell repertoires in COVID-19. The material sequenced was peripheral blood. This receptor was taken from a human donor in a cohort sampled during active COVID-19. The V and J genes are TRBV6-5 and TRBJ1-1, with TRBD1 matching over 7 bases. The CDR3 sequence is CASSRQGEAFF. The CDR3 DNA reads TGTGCCAGCAGCCGACAGGGTGAAGCTTTCTTT.